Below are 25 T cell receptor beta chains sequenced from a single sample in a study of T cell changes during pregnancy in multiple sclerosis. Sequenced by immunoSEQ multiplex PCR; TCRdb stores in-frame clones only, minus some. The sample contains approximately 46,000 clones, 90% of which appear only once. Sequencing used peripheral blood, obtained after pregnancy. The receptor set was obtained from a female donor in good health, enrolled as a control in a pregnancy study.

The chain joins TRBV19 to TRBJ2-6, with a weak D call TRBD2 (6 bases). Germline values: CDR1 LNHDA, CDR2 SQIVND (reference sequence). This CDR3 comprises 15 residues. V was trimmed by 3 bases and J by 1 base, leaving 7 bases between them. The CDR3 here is CASSIGGSGANVLTF. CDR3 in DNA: TGTGCCAGTAGTATTGGGGGGTCTGGGGCCAACGTCCTGACTTTC.

The CDR3 protein is CASSRDSFSTDTQYF. The CDR3 DNA sequence: TGTGCCAGCAGCCGAGACAGCTTTAGCACAGATACGCAGTATTTT. The rearrangement joins TRBV5-4 to TRBJ2-3, with D possibly being TRBD1 (5 bases). The V gene lost 4 bases and the J gene lost 0 bases, with 12 bases spanning the gap. The germline V gene has CDR1 SGHNT and CDR2 YYREEE (reference sequence). This CDR3 comprises 15 residues. The full variable domain, its missing parts supplied by reference TRBV5-4 and TRBJ2-3, is ETGVTQSPTHLIKTRGQQVTLRCSSQSGHNTVSWYQQALGQGPQFIFQYYREEENGRGNFPPRFSGLQFPNYSSELNVNALELDDSALYLCASSRDSFSTDTQYFGPGTRLTVL.

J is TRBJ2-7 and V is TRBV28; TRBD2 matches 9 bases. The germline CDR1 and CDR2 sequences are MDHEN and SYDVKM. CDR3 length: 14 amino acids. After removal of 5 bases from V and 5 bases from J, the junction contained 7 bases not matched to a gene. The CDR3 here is CASSPVAGEHEQYF. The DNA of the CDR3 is TGTGCCAGCAGTCCCGTAGCGGGAGAACACGAGCAGTACTTC.

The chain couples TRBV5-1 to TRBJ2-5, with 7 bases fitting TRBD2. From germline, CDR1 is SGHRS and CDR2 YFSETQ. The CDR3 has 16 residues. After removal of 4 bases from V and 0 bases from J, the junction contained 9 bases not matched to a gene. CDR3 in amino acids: CASSPRVAGNQETQYF. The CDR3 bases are TGCGCCAGCAGCCCCCGGGTAGCGGGTAACCAAGAGACCCAGTACTTC.

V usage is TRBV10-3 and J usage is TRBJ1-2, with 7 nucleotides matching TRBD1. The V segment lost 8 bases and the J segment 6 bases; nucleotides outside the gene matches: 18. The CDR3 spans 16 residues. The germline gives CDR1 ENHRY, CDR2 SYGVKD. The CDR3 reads CAIAPNPETGLNGYTF. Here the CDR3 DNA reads TGTGCCATCGCTCCCAACCCAGAGACAGGGTTAAATGGCTACACCTTC.

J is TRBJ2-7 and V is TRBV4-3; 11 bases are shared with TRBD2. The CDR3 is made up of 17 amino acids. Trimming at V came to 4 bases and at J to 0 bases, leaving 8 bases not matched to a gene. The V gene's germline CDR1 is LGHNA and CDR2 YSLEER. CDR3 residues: CASSLLLAGGNSYEQYF. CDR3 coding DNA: TGCGCCAGCAGCCTGCTCCTAGCGGGGGGCAACTCCTACGAGCAGTACTTC.

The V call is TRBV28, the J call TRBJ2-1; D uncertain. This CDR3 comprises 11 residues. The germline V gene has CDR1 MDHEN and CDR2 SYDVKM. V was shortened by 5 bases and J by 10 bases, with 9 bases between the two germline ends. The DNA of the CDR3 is TGTGCCAGCAGTCACTCGAACGAGCAGTTCTTC. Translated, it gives CASSHSNEQFF.

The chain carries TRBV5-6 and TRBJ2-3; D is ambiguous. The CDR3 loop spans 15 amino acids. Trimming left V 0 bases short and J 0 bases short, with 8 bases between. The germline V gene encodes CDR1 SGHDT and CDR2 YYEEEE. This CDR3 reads CASSLGAESTDTQYF. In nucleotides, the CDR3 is TGTGCCAGCAGCTTGGGTGCAGAAAGCACAGATACGCAGTATTTT.

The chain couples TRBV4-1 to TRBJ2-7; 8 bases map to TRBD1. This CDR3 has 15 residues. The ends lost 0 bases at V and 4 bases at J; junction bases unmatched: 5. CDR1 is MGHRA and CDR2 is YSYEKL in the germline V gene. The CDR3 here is CASSQDRGRYYEQYF. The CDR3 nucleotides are TGCGCCAGCAGCCAAGACAGGGGGCGCTATTACGAGCAGTACTTC.

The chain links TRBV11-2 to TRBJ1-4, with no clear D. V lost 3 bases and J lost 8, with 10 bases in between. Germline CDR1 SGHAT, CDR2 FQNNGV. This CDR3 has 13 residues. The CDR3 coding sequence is TGTGCCAGCAGCTTTTCCGGGAGGGAAAAACTGTTTTTT. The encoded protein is CASSFSGREKLFF.

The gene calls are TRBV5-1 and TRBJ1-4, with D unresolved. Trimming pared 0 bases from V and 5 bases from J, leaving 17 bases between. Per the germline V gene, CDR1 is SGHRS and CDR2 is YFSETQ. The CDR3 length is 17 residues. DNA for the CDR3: TGCGCCAGCAGCTTGGGCGGGATAGGGCGGTTGAATGAAAAACTGTTTTTT. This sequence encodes CASSLGGIGRLNEKLFF.

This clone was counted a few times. CDR3 protein: CASSQVTAARNTEAFF. CDR3 coding DNA: TGTGCCAGCAGCCAAGTAACGGCTGCTAGGAACACTGAAGCTTTCTTT. The chain carries TRBV14 and TRBJ1-1; the D is unclear. V was shortened by 1 base and J by 1 base, with 13 bases between the two germline ends. Germline values: CDR1 SGHDN, CDR2 FVKESK. The CDR3 is made up of 16 amino acids.

The CDR3 nucleotides are TGTGCCAGCAGCTCGCCCTCCGGGACAGCATACTATGGCTACACCTTC. This gives the protein CASSSPSGTAYYGYTF. V usage is TRBV5-6 and J usage is TRBJ1-2; 7 bases align to TRBD1. In germline, CDR1 is SGHDT, CDR2 YYEEEE. The length of the CDR3 is 16 residues. After removal of 3 bases from V and 3 bases from J, the junction contained 11 bases not matched to a gene.

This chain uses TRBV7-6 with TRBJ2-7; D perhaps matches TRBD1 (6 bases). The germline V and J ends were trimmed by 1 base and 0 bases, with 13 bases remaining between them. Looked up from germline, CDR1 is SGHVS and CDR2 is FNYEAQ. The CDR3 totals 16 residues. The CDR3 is CASSLVAGENSYEQYF. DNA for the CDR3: TGTGCCAGCAGCTTAGTCGCAGGGGAAAACTCCTACGAGCAGTACTTC.

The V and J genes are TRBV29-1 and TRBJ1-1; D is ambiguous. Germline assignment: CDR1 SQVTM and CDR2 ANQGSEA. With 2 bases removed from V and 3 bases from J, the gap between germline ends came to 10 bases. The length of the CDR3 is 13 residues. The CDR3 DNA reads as TGCAGCGTTGAACGGCGGCTGGACACTGAAGCTTTCTTT. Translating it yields CSVERRLDTEAFF.

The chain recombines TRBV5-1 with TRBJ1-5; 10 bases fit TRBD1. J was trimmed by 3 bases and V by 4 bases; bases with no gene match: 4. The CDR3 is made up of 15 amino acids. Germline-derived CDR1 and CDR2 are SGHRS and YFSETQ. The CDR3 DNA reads TGCGCCAGCAGCACCGGGACAGGGGACAATCAGCCCCAGCATTTT. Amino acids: CASSTGTGDNQPQHF.

CDR3 nucleotides: TGTGCCAGTAATACGGGTCTTGGTAATCAGCCCCAGCATTTT. Its protein is CASNTGLGNQPQHF. This chain connects TRBV19 to TRBJ1-5; D remains unclear. The V gene's germline CDR1 is LNHDA and CDR2 SQIVND (reference sequence). Trimming removed 7 bases from V and 4 bases from J, with 14 bases in between. The CDR3 is 14 amino acids.

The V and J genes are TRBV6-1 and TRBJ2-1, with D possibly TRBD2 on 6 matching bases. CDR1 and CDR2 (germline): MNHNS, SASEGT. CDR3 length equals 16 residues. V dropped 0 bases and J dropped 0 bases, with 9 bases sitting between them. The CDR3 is CASSEAPAGSYNEQFF. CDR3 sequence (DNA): TGTGCCAGCAGTGAAGCTCCAGCGGGCTCCTACAATGAGCAGTTCTTC.

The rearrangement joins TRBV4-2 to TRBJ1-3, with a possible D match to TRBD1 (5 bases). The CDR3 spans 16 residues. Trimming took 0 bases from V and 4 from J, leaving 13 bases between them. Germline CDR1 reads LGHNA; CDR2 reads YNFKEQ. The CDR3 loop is CASSQDAAGSGNTIYF. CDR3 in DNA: TGTGCCAGCAGCCAAGATGCCGCAGGGTCCGGAAACACCATATATTTT.

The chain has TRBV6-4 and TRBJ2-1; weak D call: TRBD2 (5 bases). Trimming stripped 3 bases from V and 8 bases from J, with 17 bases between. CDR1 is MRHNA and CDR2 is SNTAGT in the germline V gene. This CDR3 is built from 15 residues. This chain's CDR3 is CASSESLAGAYEQFF. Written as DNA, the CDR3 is TGTGCCAGCAGTGAATCGCTAGCTGGCGCGTATGAGCAGTTCTTC.

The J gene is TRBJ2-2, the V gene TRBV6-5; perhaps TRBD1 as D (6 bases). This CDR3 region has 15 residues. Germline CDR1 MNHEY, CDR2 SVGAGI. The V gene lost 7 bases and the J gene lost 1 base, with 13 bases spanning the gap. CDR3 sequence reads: CASTHREWNTGELFF. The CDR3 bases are TGTGCCAGCACTCACAGGGAATGGAACACCGGGGAGCTGTTTTTT.

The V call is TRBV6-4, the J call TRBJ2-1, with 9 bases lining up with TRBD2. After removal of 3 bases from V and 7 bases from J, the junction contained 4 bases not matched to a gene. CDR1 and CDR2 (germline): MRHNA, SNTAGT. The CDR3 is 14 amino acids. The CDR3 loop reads CASSEGREGNEQFF. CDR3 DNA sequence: TGTGCCAGCAGTGAGGGGCGGGAGGGGAATGAGCAGTTCTTC.

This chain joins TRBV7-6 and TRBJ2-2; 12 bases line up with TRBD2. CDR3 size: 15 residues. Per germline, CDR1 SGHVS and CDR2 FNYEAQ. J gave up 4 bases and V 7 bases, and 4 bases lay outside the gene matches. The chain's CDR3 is CASTRLAGVTGELFF. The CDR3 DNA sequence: TGTGCCAGCACCCGACTAGCGGGAGTCACCGGGGAGCTGTTTTTT. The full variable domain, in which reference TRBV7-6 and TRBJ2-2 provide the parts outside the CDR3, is GAGVSQSPRYKVTKRGQDVALRCDPISGHVSLYWYRQALGQGPEFLTYFNYEAQQDKSGLPNDRFSAERPEGSISTLTIQRTEQRDSAMYRCASTRLAGVTGELFFGEGSRLTVL.

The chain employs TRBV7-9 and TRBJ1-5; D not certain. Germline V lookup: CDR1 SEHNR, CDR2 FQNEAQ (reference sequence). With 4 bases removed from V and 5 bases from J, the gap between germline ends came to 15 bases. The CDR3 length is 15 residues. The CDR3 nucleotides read TGTGCCAGCAGCTCCCGAAGCATCGGGGATCAGCCCCAGCATTTT. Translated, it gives CASSSRSIGDQPQHF.

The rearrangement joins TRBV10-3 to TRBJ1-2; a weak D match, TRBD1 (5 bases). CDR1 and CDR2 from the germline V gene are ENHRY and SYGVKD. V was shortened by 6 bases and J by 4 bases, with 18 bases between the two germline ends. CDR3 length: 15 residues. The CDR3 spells CAISDAGRGSYGYTF. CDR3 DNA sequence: TGTGCCATCAGCGATGCGGGGCGCGGCAGCTATGGCTACACCTTC.